One sample yielded the 19 T cell receptor beta chains listed below, sequenced in a study of T cell clonality in common variable immunodeficiency. Study-level points and caveats: Fewer deletions and N-nucleotide insertions were reportedly seen in common variable immunodeficiency TCR beta sequences.

Using immunoSEQ multiplex PCR, the repertoire was profiled, and TCRdb retains in-frame clones only, with some absent. Sampling found a few thousand clones, none seen once. For these receptors, no antigen is known. Sequencing used peripheral blood mononuclear cells. The receptors derive from a human donor with common variable immunodeficiency.

This clone was picked up a small number of times. From the germline J gene comes the end of the CDR3, since the read stops 3 residues before it. The V and J genes are TRBV7-9 and TRBJ2-5; D ambiguous. V lost 4 bases and J lost 5, with 5 bases in between. CDR3 length: 11 residues. Looked up from germline, CDR1 is SEHNR and CDR2 is FQNEAQ (reference sequence). Incomplete CDR3 DNA: TGTGCCAGCAGCTCTAGGGAGACC. Its translation is CASSSRET. The CDR3 in full is CASSSRETQYF.

This clone has more than one count but fewer than ten. One end of the junction fails to match germline, which may point to a read error. The CDR3 extends 3 residues past the end of the read, so its final part is completed from the germline J gene. The chain links TRBV7-3 to TRBJ2-7; D possibly corresponds to TRBD2 (6 bases). The CDR3 contains 11 residues. The germline gives CDR1 SGHTA, CDR2 FQGTGA. The CDR3 region is CSSSLGGEQYF. CDR3 DNA, as far as it was read: TGTTCCAGCAGCCTCGGGGGCGAG.

By proportion, this clone is medium-sized (0.01 to 0.1%). The read ends 3 residues before the CDR3 terminus; that terminus is restored from the germline J gene. V is TRBV10-1 and J is TRBJ1-5, with a weak D call TRBD1 (6 bases). The V end lost 7 bases, the J end lost 4 bases, and 26 bases lay between the germline ends. This CDR3 has 18 amino acids. Germline V gives CDR1 WNHNN, CDR2 SYGVQD (reference sequence). The CDR3 bases that were read are TGCGCCAGCACCGACAGGCGGATTACTCTGCAATTGAATCAGCCC. As protein: CASTDRRITLQLNQP. The entire CDR3 protein reads CASTDRRITLQLNQPQHF.

This clone counts as large. With the read ending 3 residues before the CDR3 end, the germline J gene is used to fill in that end. The V and J genes are TRBV2 and TRBJ2-1; maybe TRBD1 (6 bases). CDR3 length: 13 amino acids. Between the trimmed V and J ends, which lost 4 bases and 4 bases, there was a span of 8 bases. CDR1 is SNHLY, CDR2 FYNNEI, per germline. CDR3 DNA (partial): TGTGCCAGCAGTGGTGGACAGTACAATGAG. Residues: CASSGGQYNE. The complete CDR3 protein is CASSGGQYNEQFF.

Judged by abundance, this clone is medium-sized (0.01 to 0.1%). The read halts 3 residues ahead of the CDR3 end, with the missing end drawn from the germline J gene. The genes are TRBV5-1 and TRBJ1-3; D gene ambiguous. Per germline, CDR1 SGHRS and CDR2 YFSETQ. Between the trimmed V and J ends, which lost 0 bases and 8 bases, there was a span of 9 bases. CDR3 length: 13 amino acids. This CDR3 is CASSLDPGDTIYF. CDR3 DNA (partial): TGCGCCAGCAGCTTGGACCCCGGGGACACC.

This clone was detected a few times. The CDR3 end lies 3 residues beyond the end of the read and is filled in from the germline J gene. The rearrangement links TRBV5-1 to TRBJ2-1; the match to TRBD1 covers 9 bases. The CDR3 extends over 15 amino acids. CDR1 is SGHRS, CDR2 YFSETQ, per germline. With V trimmed by 2 bases and J by 3 bases, 3 bases remained unmatched. CDR3 DNA, as far as it was read: TGCGCCAGCAGCTTTCCGGGACAGGGCTACAATGAG. Translating it yields CASSFPGQGYNE. The whole CDR3 protein reads CASSFPGQGYNEQFF. The whole variable domain, filled in from reference TRBV5-1 and TRBJ2-1, reads KAGVTQTPRYLIKTRGQQVTLSCSPISGHRSVSWYQQTPGQGLQFLFEYFSETQRNKGNFPGRFSGRQFSNSRSEMNVSTLELGDSALYLCASSFPGQGYNEQFFGPGTRLTVL.

A remark on this clone: The DNA ends 3 residues before the CDR3 does, and the rest of the CDR3 is filled in from the germline J gene. The V call is TRBV7-9, the J call TRBJ1-6; D call uncertain. This CDR3 contains 15 residues. V was trimmed by 1 base and J by 10 bases, leaving 14 bases between them. CDR1 is SEHNR and CDR2 is FQNEAQ in the germline V gene (reference sequence). The DNA read from the CDR3 is TGTGCCAGCAGCTTAGGGAGGGTCCGCGGGTCACCC. Translated: CASSLGRVRGSP. The entire CDR3 protein reads CASSLGRVRGSPLHF.

A remark on this clone: The read finishes 3 residues shy of the CDR3 end, and the germline J gene is used to complete it. V gene TRBV18 combines with J gene TRBJ1-2; 11 positions agree with TRBD1. CDR1 and CDR2 from the germline V gene are KGHSH and LQKENI. The CDR3 is made up of 15 amino acids. V trimming: 4 bases; J trimming: 7 bases; junction bases outside the gene matches: 8. The CDR3 protein is CASSQPGQGDGGYTF. CDR3 DNA (partial): TGTGCCAGCTCACAACCGGGACAGGGGGACGGTGGC. The entire variable domain, with the rest obtained from reference TRBV18 and TRBJ1-2, is as follows: NAGVMQNPRHLVRRRGQEARLRCSPMKGHSHVYWYRQLPEEGLKFMVYLQKENIIDESGMPKERFSAEFPKEGPSILRIQQVVRGDSAAYFCASSQPGQGDGGYTFGSGTRLTVV.

Regarding this clone: The read gets to within 3 residues of the CDR3 end, and the germline J gene fills in the rest. This chain links TRBV7-2 with TRBJ1-6; D uncertain. CDR1 SGHTA and CDR2 FQGNSA come from the germline V gene. The CDR3 has 15 residues. The V end was cut by 2 bases, the J end by 9 bases, with 14 bases between. The CDR3 region is CASSLRVRAGSPLHF. The covered CDR3 bases are TGTGCCAGCAGCTTAAGGGTCAGAGCTGGTTCACCC.

About this clone itself: The read ends 3 residues early relative to the CDR3; the germline J gene fills the gap. The chain couples TRBV2 to TRBJ2-1; 9 bases map to TRBD1. V was pared by 8 bases and J by 7 bases, with 18 bases of the junction left unmatched. Germline CDR1 SNHLY, CDR2 FYNNEI. The length of the CDR3 is 17 residues. The CDR3 spells CASSRAKSGQGVNEQFF. The DNA read from the CDR3 is TGTGCCAGCTCAAGGGCGAAATCGGGACAGGGCGTGAATGAG.

This clone was recorded a few times. The read stops 3 residues short of the end of the CDR3; the missing end is completed from the germline J gene. This sequence joins TRBV7-2 and TRBJ1-2; D unclear. CDR1 is SGHTA and CDR2 is FQGNSA in the germline V gene. V was shortened by 2 bases and J by 2 bases, with 9 bases between the two germline ends. The CDR3 is made up of 14 amino acids. Here the CDR3 reads CASSLPLRNYGYTF. CDR3 bases read: TGTGCCAGCAGCTTACCCCTGAGGAACTATGGC.

As to this clone: The DNA ends 3 residues before the CDR3 does, and the rest of the CDR3 is filled in from the germline J gene. The rearrangement uses TRBV7-6 and TRBJ2-3, with TRBD1 matching over 11 bases. This CDR3 spans 17 amino acids. V trimming: 1 base; J trimming: 2 bases; junction bases outside the gene matches: 5. CDR1 and CDR2 (germline): SGHVS, FNYEAQ. The CDR3 here is CASSLDGTGGPTDTQYF. The CDR3 DNA, read in part, is TGTGCCAGCAGCTTAGACGGGACAGGGGGACCCACAGATACG.

The CDR3 bases that were read are TGTGCCAGCAGCACCCAGCAGGGTAATCAGCCC. Translation gives CASSTQQGNQP. From start to end, the CDR3 is CASSTQQGNQPQHF. This chain connects TRBV7-2 to TRBJ1-5, with D perhaps matching TRBD1 (5 bases). The observed sequence ends 3 residues before the CDR3 terminus, with the missing tail filled in from the germline J gene. CDR1 is SGHTA, CDR2 FQGNSA, per germline. The length of the CDR3 is 14 residues. V was cut by 5 bases and J by 4 bases, with 12 bases left in between. The full variable domain, rest sourced from reference TRBV7-2 and TRBJ1-5, is GAGVSQSPSNKVTEKGKDVELRCDPISGHTALYWYRQSLGQGLEFLIYFQGNSAPDKSGLPSDRFSAERTGGSVSTLTIQRTQQEDSAVYLCASSTQQGNQPQHFGDGTRLSIL.

Notes on this clone: The read terminates 3 residues before the CDR3 end, so the remaining end is supplied by the germline J gene. V and J are TRBV7-3 and TRBJ2-4; 14 bases map to TRBD2. The CDR3 covers 14 residues. Per germline, CDR1 SGHTA and CDR2 FQGTGA. The CDR3 is CASSSGLAGGNQYF. Incomplete CDR3 DNA: TGTGCCAGCAGCTCCGGACTAGCGGGAGGAAAT.

This clone turned up a few times. The read ends 3 residues before the CDR3 terminus; that terminus is restored from the germline J gene. J is TRBJ2-7 and V is TRBV30; D call uncertain. Germline loops: CDR1 GTSNPN, CDR2 SVGIG (reference sequence). The V end lost 2 bases, the J end lost 2 bases, and 7 bases lay between the germline ends. CDR3 length: 12 residues. The CDR3 sequence: CAWSSRAYEQYF. CDR3 DNA (partial): TGTGCCTGGAGTTCCCGGGCCTACGAG.

This clone turned up a few times. The CDR3 end is not reached by the read, which stops 3 residues before it; the germline J gene fills it in. V and J are TRBV19 and TRBJ2-3, with D maybe TRBD2 (6 bases). The germline V gene encodes CDR1 LNHDA and CDR2 SQIVND (reference sequence). The CDR3 has 16 residues. Trimming took off 8 bases at V and 3 bases at J, with 21 bases between the two ends. CDR3 bases read: TGTGCCAGTGCCGCTTCGGGCGGGGAGAAGACAGATACG. Its protein is CASAASGGEKTDT. In full, the CDR3 is CASAASGGEKTDTQYF.

This clone was counted a few times. The read comes to an end 3 residues before the CDR3 does, leaving the germline J gene to fill in the end. The V call is TRBV5-1, the J call TRBJ1-6; TRBD1 might be the D (6 bases). Germline V gives CDR1 SGHRS, CDR2 YFSETQ. Trimming cost V 3 bases and J 6 bases, with 13 bases left between them. CDR3 length equals 15 residues. CDR3 DNA, as far as it was read: TGCGCCAGCAGCTCTTGGGACAACTTTAATTCACCC. As protein: CASSSWDNFNSP. The whole CDR3 reads CASSSWDNFNSPLHF.

Concerning this clone itself: The observed sequence ends 3 residues before the CDR3 terminus, with the missing tail filled in from the germline J gene. The J gene is TRBJ2-2, the V gene TRBV30; no reliable D call. From germline, CDR1 is GTSNPN and CDR2 SVGIG (reference sequence). The CDR3 is 13 amino acids. V lost 2 bases and J lost 3, with 7 bases in between. Here the CDR3 reads CAWSSGHTGELFF. The CDR3 bases that were read are TGTGCCTGGAGTTCCGGTCACACCGGGGAG.

This clone was found a few times. The chain's CDR3 is CASFPRLGADTGELFF. CDR3 DNA (partial): TGTGCCAGCTTCCCCAGACTTGGGGCGGACACCGGGGAG. V gene TRBV18 combines with J gene TRBJ2-2; D might be TRBD1 (5 bases). The DNA ends 3 residues before the CDR3 does, and the rest of the CDR3 is filled in from the germline J gene. Per germline, CDR1 KGHSH and CDR2 LQKENI. V dropped 7 bases and J dropped 3 bases, with 18 bases sitting between them. This CDR3 has 16 residues.